These T cell receptor beta chains were read from a single sample in a study of cytotoxic CD8 clonotypes in ibrutinib-treated CLL. Using immunoSEQ multiplex PCR, the repertoire was profiled, and TCRdb retains in-frame clones only, with some absent. Of 40,000 or so clones listed, just over 65% are singletons. The sequencing here drew on PBMCs, taken after 24 months of ibrutinib treatment. The receptors here all came from a human donor with chronic lymphocytic leukemia. CDR3s include the opening cysteine and the closing phenylalanine or tryptophan. The order of the fields is J gene, clone size, V gene, D gene, CDR3 DNA, CDR3 protein. A D gene is named only where the DNA matches it firmly. Size tells how often a clone was seen (once, few, many) or the class of an expanded clone, and some rows leave it out.

j_gene: TRBJ2-7; abundance: .; v_gene: TRBV5-6; d_gene: TRBD1; CDR3nt: TGTGCCAGCAGGGGACAGAACCCCGAGCAGTACTTC; CDR3aa: CASRGQNPEQYF
j_gene: TRBJ1-2; abundance: .; v_gene: TRBV30; d_gene: .; CDR3nt: TGTGCCGGGGCGCGGGGATCGAACTATGGCTACACCTTC; CDR3aa: CAGARGSNYGYTF
j_gene: TRBJ2-2; abundance: few; v_gene: TRBV19; d_gene: TRBD2; CDR3nt: TGTGCCAGTAGTGGGCGACTAGCGGGGAACACCGGGGAGCTGTTTTTT; CDR3aa: CASSGRLAGNTGELFF
j_gene: TRBJ2-7; abundance: .; v_gene: TRBV19; d_gene: .; CDR3nt: TGTGCCAGTAGTACAGCAGCGGGCTACGAGCAGTACTTC; CDR3aa: CASSTAAGYEQYF
j_gene: TRBJ2-1; abundance: .; v_gene: TRBV9; d_gene: .; CDR3nt: TGTGCCAGCAGCGCCGATCCAAGTTCGTACAATGAGCAGTTCTTC; CDR3aa: CASSADPSSYNEQFF
j_gene: TRBJ2-7; abundance: .; v_gene: TRBV7-3; d_gene: .; CDR3nt: TGTGCCAGCAGCTTAAAATGGCTAACCTACGAGCAGTACTTC; CDR3aa: CASSLKWLTYEQYF
j_gene: TRBJ2-6; abundance: .; v_gene: TRBV27; d_gene: .; CDR3nt: TGTGCCAGCAGTCCTGACAGGCTTCCCTCTGGGGCCAACGTCCTGACTTTC; CDR3aa: CASSPDRLPSGANVLTF
j_gene: TRBJ2-3; abundance: .; v_gene: TRBV6-6; d_gene: TRBD2; CDR3nt: TGTGCCAGCAGTTACCAGCGGGGGACGGGCACAGATACGCAGTATTTT; CDR3aa: CASSYQRGTGTDTQYF
j_gene: TRBJ1-2; abundance: .; v_gene: TRBV6-1; d_gene: TRBD1; CDR3nt: TGTGCCAGCAGTTTAGGACAGGCCGCCTATGGCTACACCTTC; CDR3aa: CASSLGQAAYGYTF
j_gene: TRBJ1-2; abundance: many; v_gene: TRBV13; d_gene: .; CDR3nt: TGTGCCAGCAGCTTAGACGGGCTGGTTCGTGGGCTGGGAGGGTATGGCTACACCTTC; CDR3aa: CASSLDGLVRGLGGYGYTF
j_gene: TRBJ2-1; abundance: .; v_gene: TRBV6-1; d_gene: TRBD2; CDR3nt: TGTGCCAGCACCCAACTAGCGGGAGCGGAGGGGTTCTTC; CDR3aa: CASTQLAGAEGFF
j_gene: TRBJ1-5; abundance: .; v_gene: TRBV27; d_gene: TRBD1; CDR3nt: TGTGCCAGCGCAGCCGGGACAGCGTATCAGCCCCAGCATTTT; CDR3aa: CASAAGTAYQPQHF
j_gene: TRBJ2-7; abundance: .; v_gene: TRBV4-1; d_gene: .; CDR3nt: TGCGCCAGCAGCCATTTGGGGGTAACCTACGAGCAGTACTTC; CDR3aa: CASSHLGVTYEQYF
j_gene: TRBJ1-1; abundance: .; v_gene: TRBV18; d_gene: .; CDR3nt: TGTGCCAGCTCACTGATGGGCGACAACCCGCAAGCTTTCTTT; CDR3aa: CASSLMGDNPQAFF
j_gene: TRBJ1-6; abundance: .; v_gene: TRBV4-1; d_gene: .; CDR3nt: TGCGCCAGCAGCCCTCCCGCGAGGGGAATCGGAACCTCCTATAATTCACCCCTCCACTTT; CDR3aa: CASSPPARGIGTSYNSPLHF
j_gene: TRBJ2-1; abundance: once; v_gene: TRBV19; d_gene: .; CDR3nt: TGTGCCAGTAGTATTAGCCCTAGCCGGGAGCAGTTCTTC; CDR3aa: CASSISPSREQFF
j_gene: TRBJ2-1; abundance: .; v_gene: TRBV15; d_gene: .; CDR3nt: TGTGCCACCAGCAACACGGAAGGAGTACACAATGAGCAGTTCTTC; CDR3aa: CATSNTEGVHNEQFF
j_gene: TRBJ2-6; abundance: few; v_gene: TRBV18; d_gene: .; CDR3nt: TGTGCCAGCTCAAGCTCTGGGGCCAACGTCCTGACTTTC; CDR3aa: CASSSSGANVLTF
j_gene: TRBJ2-2; abundance: .; v_gene: TRBV7-3; d_gene: .; CDR3nt: TGTGCCAGCAGCTTACCGGGACTTGCCACCGGGGAGCTGTTTTTT; CDR3aa: CASSLPGLATGELFF
j_gene: TRBJ1-1; abundance: .; v_gene: TRBV6-6; d_gene: .; CDR3nt: TGTGCCAGCAGACTAGCTATGGCTGAAGCTTTCTTT; CDR3aa: CASRLAMAEAFF
j_gene: TRBJ2-7; abundance: .; v_gene: TRBV14; d_gene: .; CDR3nt: TGTGCCAGCAGCCGTCCCGGGACCCCCTTCACCTACGAGCAGTACTTC; CDR3aa: CASSRPGTPFTYEQYF
j_gene: TRBJ2-7; abundance: .; v_gene: TRBV4-2; d_gene: .; CDR3nt: TGTGCCAGCAGCCAAGCGGGAGTTGGGTACGAGCAGTACTTC; CDR3aa: CASSQAGVGYEQYF
j_gene: TRBJ1-5; abundance: many; v_gene: TRBV2; d_gene: TRBD1; CDR3nt: TGTGCCAGCAGAGGACAGGGGGCGGGGGTGATATATCAGCCCCAGCATTTT; CDR3aa: CASRGQGAGVIYQPQHF
j_gene: TRBJ1-5; abundance: .; v_gene: TRBV28; d_gene: .; CDR3nt: TGTGCCAGCACCCAGGGGAATCAGCCCCAGCATTTT; CDR3aa: CASTQGNQPQHF
j_gene: TRBJ1-5; abundance: .; v_gene: TRBV10-1; d_gene: TRBD1; CDR3nt: TGCGCCAGCAGTGAGGGGGGACAGGGGAAAGCCCAGCATTTT; CDR3aa: CASSEGGQGKAQHF
j_gene: TRBJ2-1; abundance: .; v_gene: TRBV5-1; d_gene: .; CDR3nt: TGCGCCAGCAGCTTGGTGGGGCTACCCGGGGATGAGCAGTTCTTC; CDR3aa: CASSLVGLPGDEQFF
j_gene: TRBJ1-1; abundance: .; v_gene: TRBV7-8; d_gene: TRBD1; CDR3nt: TGTGCCAGCAGCTTCCCACACGGTGGGACAGTACTTATGAACACTGAAGCTTTCTTT; CDR3aa: CASSFPHGGTVLMNTEAFF
j_gene: TRBJ2-5; abundance: .; v_gene: TRBV5-4; d_gene: .; CDR3nt: TGTGCCAGCAGCTTGGATAGGGGTTGGCAAGAGACCCAGTACTTC; CDR3aa: CASSLDRGWQETQYF
j_gene: TRBJ2-7; abundance: .; v_gene: TRBV11-2; d_gene: .; CDR3nt: TGTGCCAGCAGCTCCCTAACCGGGACCAGGGGTGAGCAGTACTTC; CDR3aa: CASSSLTGTRGEQYF
j_gene: TRBJ2-5; abundance: .; v_gene: TRBV30; d_gene: .; CDR3nt: TGTGCCTGGCGGACTGGGAAAAAAGAGACCCAGTACTTC; CDR3aa: CAWRTGKKETQYF
j_gene: TRBJ1-1; abundance: .; v_gene: TRBV5-1; d_gene: TRBD1; CDR3nt: TGCGCCAGCAGCGGGACAGGGAAACCTGAAGCTTTCTTT; CDR3aa: CASSGTGKPEAFF
j_gene: TRBJ2-7; abundance: few; v_gene: TRBV2; d_gene: .; CDR3nt: TGTGCCAGCAGCTACCCCGATCTGGACTTC; CDR3aa: CASSYPDLDF
j_gene: TRBJ2-1; abundance: many; v_gene: TRBV9; d_gene: TRBD1; CDR3nt: TGTGCCAGCAGCGTCCCGGGACAGGGGAATGAGCAGTTCTTC; CDR3aa: CASSVPGQGNEQFF
j_gene: TRBJ2-5; abundance: .; v_gene: TRBV21-1; d_gene: .; CDR3nt: TGTACCAGCAGCAAAGTTGGTAGCGGTGAGACCCAGTACTTC; CDR3aa: CTSSKVGSGETQYF
j_gene: TRBJ2-3; abundance: few; v_gene: TRBV5-1; d_gene: TRBD2; CDR3nt: TGCGCCAGCAGCTTGGTCGGACTAGCGGTTGATACGCAGTATTTT; CDR3aa: CASSLVGLAVDTQYF
j_gene: TRBJ2-7; abundance: .; v_gene: TRBV2; d_gene: .; CDR3nt: TGTGCCAGCAGTGTGGGGCGGGGAGGCCCTACCTACGAGCAGTACTTC; CDR3aa: CASSVGRGGPTYEQYF
j_gene: TRBJ2-4; abundance: .; v_gene: TRBV7-2; d_gene: .; CDR3nt: TGTGCCAGCAGCTTAGACAGGGTAAAAAACATTCAGTACTTC; CDR3aa: CASSLDRVKNIQYF
j_gene: TRBJ2-4; abundance: few; v_gene: TRBV7-9; d_gene: TRBD1; CDR3nt: TGTGCCAGCAGTCTTACCAGGGGGCCCAAAAACATTCAGTACTTC; CDR3aa: CASSLTRGPKNIQYF
j_gene: TRBJ2-7; abundance: few; v_gene: TRBV2; d_gene: .; CDR3nt: TGTGCCACCTCGTGGACTGGCCCTCCTGGCGAGCAGTACTTC; CDR3aa: CATSWTGPPGEQYF
j_gene: TRBJ1-5; abundance: few; v_gene: TRBV2; d_gene: TRBD1; CDR3nt: TGTGCCAGCAGGTCAAGGGGGCTTCAGCCCCAGCATTTT; CDR3aa: CASRSRGLQPQHF
j_gene: TRBJ1-5; abundance: .; v_gene: TRBV6-1; d_gene: TRBD1; CDR3nt: TGTGCCACCGGAGACAGGGTTTTAACTCAGCCCCAGCATTTT; CDR3aa: CATGDRVLTQPQHF
j_gene: TRBJ1-1; abundance: .; v_gene: TRBV6-1; d_gene: .; CDR3nt: TGTGCCAGCAGGTACACGGGGGCTGAAGCTTTCTTT; CDR3aa: CASRYTGAEAFF
j_gene: TRBJ2-2; abundance: many; v_gene: TRBV11-2; d_gene: .; CDR3nt: TGTGCCAGCAACAGGGTTCGGACCGGGGAGCTGTTTTTT; CDR3aa: CASNRVRTGELFF
j_gene: TRBJ2-5; abundance: .; v_gene: TRBV2; d_gene: TRBD2; CDR3nt: TGTGCCAGCAGCACAAGGGCGGGAGGAGAGACCCAGTACTTC; CDR3aa: CASSTRAGGETQYF
j_gene: TRBJ1-6; abundance: .; v_gene: TRBV4-1; d_gene: .; CDR3nt: TGCGCCAGTCGGCAAGGAGGGGATTCACCCCTCCACTTT; CDR3aa: CASRQGGDSPLHF
j_gene: TRBJ2-3; abundance: .; v_gene: TRBV7-9; d_gene: .; CDR3nt: TGTGCCAGCAGCTTAGCGGGGCACAACCCGGACATTCACACAGATACGCAGTATTTT; CDR3aa: CASSLAGHNPDIHTDTQYF